Listed here are 20 T cell receptor beta chains from one sample, sequenced in a study of blood T cell repertoires in COVID-19. Assay used: immunoSEQ multiplex PCR; TCRdb lists only in-frame clones, some missing. The sample has roughly 280,000 clones, nearly 90% seen once. Sequenced: PBMCs or T cells enriched from blood (not recorded which). The source of these receptors is a woman aged 60 to 75 who had recovered from COVID-19.

With respect to this clone: Mismatch with germline at one junction end may stem from a read error. The chain carries TRBV6-6 and TRBJ2-2; tentatively, D is TRBD1 (6 bases). Per the germline V gene, CDR1 is MNHNY and CDR2 is SVGAGI (reference sequence). The CDR3 is 15 amino acids. Here the CDR3 reads CASSYSQGWTGELFF. DNA for the CDR3: TGTGCCAGCAGCTACTCACAGGGTTGGACCGGGGAGCTGTTTTTT.

This chain joins TRBV11-3 and TRBJ2-1, with 7 bases aligning to TRBD1. V lost 5 bases and J lost 4; bases outside the gene matches: 14. Germline CDR1 and CDR2: SGHNT and YENEEA. The CDR3 runs 17 residues. The CDR3 nucleotides are TGTGCCAGCAGCAAGAGAGGTGGGACAGAACTTTACAATGAGCAGTTCTTC. Residues: CASSKRGGTELYNEQFF.

The chain has TRBV24-1 and TRBJ2-5; 7 bases are shared with TRBD2. Losses at the gene ends were 2 bases for V and 0 bases for J; bases not matched to a gene: 5. Germline assignment: CDR1 KGHDR and CDR2 SFDVKD. There are 16 residues in the CDR3. The CDR3 here is CATSDSAGVHQETQYF. For the CDR3, the DNA is TGTGCCACCAGTGATTCGGCGGGGGTCCACCAAGAGACCCAGTACTTC.

Of note for this clone: Additional DNA sequences in this sample encode the identical CDR3. The chain carries TRBV12-3 or TRBV12-4 and TRBJ1-1; D not certain. CDR3 size: 13 residues. V gave up 2 bases and J gave up 2 bases, with 6 bases separating them. The CDR3 DNA follows: TGTGCCAGCAGTTTATTGTCAAACACTGAAGCTTTCTTT. Encoded protein: CASSLLSNTEAFF.

The gene calls are TRBV7-3 and TRBJ2-7, with D hard to call. This CDR3 spans 14 amino acids. CDR1 is SGHTA, CDR2 FQGTGA, per germline. The V and J ends lost 0 bases and 5 bases respectively, with 11 bases between them. CDR3 coding DNA: TGTGCCAGCAGCTTAACGGCAGACGCGGACGAGCAGTACTTC. Translated, it gives CASSLTADADEQYF.

A single count supports this clone. The chain recombines TRBV24-1 with TRBJ2-5; 8 nucleotides match TRBD1. The germline CDR1 and CDR2 sequences are KGHDR and SFDVKD. The CDR3 covers 17 residues. Trimming removed 5 bases from V and 2 bases from J; junction bases left unmatched: 12. The CDR3: CATSVTPGTGKQETQYF. CDR3 DNA sequence: TGTGCCACCAGTGTCACTCCCGGGACAGGTAAACAAGAGACCCAGTACTTC.

This clone was counted a single time. J is TRBJ1-2 and V is TRBV2, with a possible D match to TRBD1 (5 bases). The CDR3 is 14 residues long. Looked up from germline, CDR1 is SNHLY and CDR2 is FYNNEI. Trimming shortened V by 8 bases and J by 3 bases, and 16 bases separated the two germline ends. The CDR3 is CASLYRSFHYGYTF. CDR3 bases: TGTGCCAGCTTATACAGGTCATTCCACTATGGCTACACCTTC.

The gene calls are TRBV5-6 and TRBJ2-2; a possible D gene is TRBD2 (5 bases). The V end was cut by 3 bases, the J end by 3 bases, with 9 bases between. This CDR3 comprises 14 residues. Germline CDR1 reads SGHDT; CDR2 reads YYEEEE. The CDR3 DNA is TGTGCCAGCAGCTGGGGAGTGGACACCGGGGAGCTGTTTTTT. Its translation: CASSWGVDTGELFF.

The genes are TRBV12-3 or TRBV12-4 and TRBJ2-2; D not resolved. This CDR3 contains 12 residues. The germline V and J ends were trimmed by 3 bases and 5 bases, with 4 bases remaining between them. The CDR3: CASSFGTGELFF. Here the CDR3 DNA reads TGTGCCAGCAGTTTCGGGACCGGGGAGCTGTTTTTT.

The chain recombines TRBV28 with TRBJ2-3, with 16 bases fitting TRBD2. The CDR3 consists of 17 residues. V was pared by 6 bases and J by 6 bases, with 9 bases of the junction left unmatched. Germline loops: CDR1 MDHEN, CDR2 SYDVKM. CDR3 in amino acids: CASSFQGLAGGPDTQYF. The DNA for the CDR3 is TGTGCCAGCAGCTTCCAGGGACTAGCGGGGGGGCCGGATACGCAGTATTTT.

The chain combines TRBV28 with TRBJ1-4; D is undetermined. V shed 2 bases and J shed 4 bases, with 8 bases lying between them. The CDR3 consists of 14 residues. The germline V gene encodes CDR1 MDHEN and CDR2 SYDVKM. CDR3 in DNA: TGTGCCAGCAGTTTAGACCAGGTTAATGAAAAACTGTTTTTT. This codes for CASSLDQVNEKLFF.

The gene calls are TRBV5-6 and TRBJ2-7; 8 bases are a match to TRBD1. V gave up 3 bases and J gave up 6 bases; unmatched junction bases: 5. The CDR3 has 13 amino acids. The germline V gene encodes CDR1 SGHDT and CDR2 YYEEEE. The CDR3 DNA sequence: TGTGCCAGCAGCTCAGGACAGGGTGGCGAGCAGTACTTC. This translates into CASSSGQGGEQYF.

The chain is built from TRBV5-6 and TRBJ1-1; the match to TRBD1 covers 8 bases. The CDR3 totals 18 residues. Germline CDR1 is SGHDT and CDR2 is YYEEEE. V was clipped by 3 bases and J by 0 bases; unmatched bases: 13. This chain's CDR3 is CASSYLPIRGRLNTEAFF. CDR3 in DNA: TGTGCCAGCAGCTACCTACCCATCAGGGGGCGGCTGAACACTGAAGCTTTCTTT.

This sequence joins TRBV19 and TRBJ1-1; 8 nucleotides match TRBD1. Germline CDR1 and CDR2: LNHDA and SQIVND (reference sequence). The CDR3 consists of 15 residues. J gave up 1 base and V 6 bases, and 7 bases lay outside the gene matches. The CDR3 bases are TGTGCCAGTAGAGATAGACAGGGGAAGAACACTGAAGCTTTCTTT. Amino acid sequence: CASRDRQGKNTEAFF.

This chain uses TRBV5-1 with TRBJ2-3; 8 nucleotides line up with TRBD2. The CDR3 runs 15 residues. The V gene end was trimmed by 2 bases and the J gene end by 0 bases; junction bases not matched to a gene: 2. Germline V gene sequence: CDR1 SGHRS, CDR2 YFSETQ. The CDR3 nucleotides read TGCGCCAGCAGCTTATCTAGCGGGAGCACAGATACGCAGTATTTT. Its translation is CASSLSSGSTDTQYF.

This clone was seen a single time. The chain has TRBV7-9 and TRBJ1-4, with TRBD1 as a possible D gene (5 bases). This CDR3 comprises 14 residues. Germline CDR1 is SEHNR and CDR2 is FQNEAQ (reference sequence). With 4 bases removed from V and 8 bases from J, the gap between germline ends came to 14 bases. The DNA for the CDR3 is TGTGCCAGCAGCTCACCAGGGAAGGTGGAAAAACTGTTTTTT. Amino acids: CASSSPGKVEKLFF.

The chain joins TRBV19 to TRBJ2-7; a weak D match, TRBD1 (6 bases). V was trimmed by 3 bases and J by 1 base, leaving 16 bases between them. Germline CDR1 LNHDA, CDR2 SQIVND (reference sequence). The CDR3 runs to 16 residues. The CDR3 region is CASSIRGQQSSYEQYF. CDR3 bases: TGTGCCAGTAGTATCAGAGGACAGCAATCATCCTACGAGCAGTACTTC.

The gene calls are TRBV5-1 and TRBJ2-1; D remains ambiguous. This CDR3 has 15 amino acids. Trimming removed 4 bases from V and 6 bases from J, with 17 bases in between. CDR1 and CDR2 (germline): SGHRS, YFSETQ. CDR3 amino acids: CASSDPPSAPNEQFF. The CDR3 DNA sequence: TGCGCCAGCAGCGATCCTCCTAGTGCCCCCAATGAGCAGTTCTTC.

The chain joins TRBV12-3 or TRBV12-4 to TRBJ2-2; D ambiguous. With 5 bases removed from V and 3 bases from J, the gap between germline ends came to 4 bases. This CDR3 has 12 residues. CDR3 nucleotides: TGTGCCAGCAGTCGGGACACCGGGGAGCTGTTTTTT. Encoded protein: CASSRDTGELFF.

This chain connects TRBV29-1 to TRBJ1-1, with 7 nucleotides matching TRBD1. With 7 bases clipped from V and 1 base from J, the junction kept 6 bases outside the gene matches. Germline V gene data show CDR1 as SQVTM and CDR2 as ANQGSEA. The CDR3 is 13 amino acids. CDR3 sequence (DNA): TGCAGCGCCCTGACAGGGACGAACACTGAAGCTTTCTTT. Translated, it gives CSALTGTNTEAFF.